Here is one T cell receptor beta chain with its context. This sample is drawn from a study of blood T cell repertoires in COVID-19. About the study: Spain, Italy and the United States supplied samples that represented acute and convalescent COVID-19.

Profiling relied on immunoSEQ multiplex PCR, and the TCRdb table lists in-frame clones only, not all of them. The sample lists around 240,000 clones, 85% to 90% occurring once. The CDR3 is 16 residues long. Germline-derived CDR1 and CDR2 are KGHSH and LQKENI. J gave up 2 bases and V 3 bases, and 2 bases lay outside the gene matches. Sequencing was performed on PBMCs or T cells enriched from blood (not recorded which). The TCR originated in a man in his forties or fifties who had been exposed to COVID-19. The rearrangement uses TRBV18 and TRBJ1-4, with TRBD1 identical over 11 bases. The CDR3 DNA sequence: TGTGCCAGCTCACCCAGGACAGGGGGCACTAATGAAAAACTGTTTTTT. It specifies CASSPRTGGTNEKLFF.